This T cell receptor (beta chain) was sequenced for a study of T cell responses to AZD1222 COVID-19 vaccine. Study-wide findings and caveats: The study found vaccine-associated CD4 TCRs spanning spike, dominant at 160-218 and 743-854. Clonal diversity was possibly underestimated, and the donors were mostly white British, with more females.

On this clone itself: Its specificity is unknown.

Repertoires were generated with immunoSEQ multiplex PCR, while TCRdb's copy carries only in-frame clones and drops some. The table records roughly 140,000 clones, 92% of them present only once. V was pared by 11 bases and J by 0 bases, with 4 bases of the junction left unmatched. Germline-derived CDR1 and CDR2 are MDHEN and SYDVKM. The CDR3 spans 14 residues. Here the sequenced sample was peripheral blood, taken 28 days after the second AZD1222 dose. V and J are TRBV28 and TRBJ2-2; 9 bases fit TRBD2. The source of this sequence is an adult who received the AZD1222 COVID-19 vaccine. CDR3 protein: CAGASGTNTGELFF. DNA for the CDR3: TGTGCCGGTGCTAGCGGGACGAACACCGGGGAGCTGTTTTTT. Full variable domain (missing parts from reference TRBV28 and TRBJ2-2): DVKVTQSSRYLVKRTGEKVFLECVQDMDHENMFWYRQDPGLGLRLIYFSYDVKMKEKGDIPEGYSVSREKKERFSLILESASTNQTSMYLCAGASGTNTGELFFGEGSRLTVL.